This is a list of T cell receptor beta chains from one sample in a study of CD8 T cells in Susac syndrome. TCRdb reprocessed the immunoSEQ multiplex PCR reads via MiXCR and lists one record per CDR3 protein. The data hold a few hundred thousand distinct CDR3 sequences, with 93% observed a single time. The sequenced sample was CD4+ T cells from PBMCs. The receptors derive from a human donor with multiple sclerosis. CDR3s include the opening cysteine and the closing phenylalanine or tryptophan. D genes are given only for firm matches. Clone size appears in some rows only: once, few, many, or a class for an expanded clone.

j_call clone_size v_call d_call cdr3_nt cdr3_aa
TRBJ2-2 - TRBV4-1 TRBD1 TGCGCCAGCAGCCAAGAGACAGGGGGGCTCACCGGGGAGCTGTTTTTT CASSQETGGLTGELFF
TRBJ1-1 - TRBV20-1 TRBD1 TGCAGTGCTAAGACAGGGTCCACTGAAGCTTTCTTT CSAKTGSTEAFF
TRBJ1-3 - TRBV29-1 - TGCAGCGTTGAGTTACAGGCAAACTCTGGAAACACCATATATTTT CSVELQANSGNTIYF
TRBJ2-2 - TRBV4-1 TRBD1 TGCGCCAGCGACCGAATTCCGGGACAGGGGGCGCTGGGCGGGGAGCTGTTTTTT CASDRIPGQGALGGELFF
TRBJ2-3 - TRBV29-1 TRBD2 TGCAGCGGGACTAGCGGGTCGACAGATACGCAGTATTTT CSGTSGSTDTQYF
TRBJ2-5 - TRBV6-1 - TGTGCCAGCAGTGAAGCGGGGGCCGCCGGGGAGACCCAGTACTTC CASSEAGAAGETQYF
TRBJ2-2 - TRBV7-2 - TGTGCCAGCAGCCGGGACATGTCTTCCACCGGGGAGCTGTTTTTT CASSRDMSSTGELFF
TRBJ1-6 - TRBV5-4 TRBD1 TGTGCCAGCAGCTTGGGGGGGGACAGGCGGAATTCACCCCTCCACTTT CASSLGGDRRNSPLHF
TRBJ1-4 - TRBV29-1 - TGCAGCGTTTCTGAGGCAGGCGAGGGAAAACTGTTTTTT CSVSEAGEGKLFF
TRBJ2-7 - TRBV3-1 - TGTGCCAGCAGCCAAGCCTCCATTCTCCCCAGCTACGAGCAGTACTTC CASSQASILPSYEQYF
TRBJ1-1 - TRBV18 - TGTGCCAGCTCATCCTTTACACTGAACACTGAAGCTTTCTTT CASSSFTLNTEAFF
TRBJ2-3 - TRBV25-1 - TGTGCCAGCTCAGATCAGAAAAGCACAGATACGCAGTATTTT CASSDQKSTDTQYF
TRBJ2-7 - TRBV6-6 - TGTGCCAGCAGTTACTCCCCGGGACTGGGACGTGAGCAGTACTTC CASSYSPGLGREQYF
TRBJ1-2 - TRBV28 - TGTGCCAGCTACGACACAGGTATCTCCTTC CASYDTGISF
TRBJ2-3 - TRBV18 - TGTGCCAGCTCACCGGGACCGCAACGGGATACGCAGTATTTT CASSPGPQRDTQYF
TRBJ1-5 once TRBV4-1 - TGCGCCAGCAGCCAAGATTTACCAGGGCCTCAGCCCCAGCATTTT CASSQDLPGPQPQHF
TRBJ2-5 - TRBV4-1 TRBD2 TGCGCCAGCAGCCAAGAAGGACTAGCGGGAGTTCGGGAGACCCAGTACTTC CASSQEGLAGVRETQYF
TRBJ1-5 - TRBV24-1 - TGTGCCACCAGTGTTGGGGGAGGGAATTTTGGCAATCAGCCCCAGCATTTT CATSVGGGNFGNQPQHF
TRBJ2-2 - TRBV11-2 - TGTGCCAGCAGCGAACACCTCACCGGGGAGCTGTTTTTT CASSEHLTGELFF
TRBJ1-6 - TRBV6-6 - TGTGCCAGCAGTTACTCAGGGCCCGGGTCGTCACCCCTCCACTTT CASSYSGPGSSPLHF
TRBJ1-3 - TRBV30 - TGTGCCTGCCCCGCTGGAAACACCATATATTTT CACPAGNTIYF
TRBJ1-1 - TRBV3-1 TRBD1 TGTGCCAGCAGCCAAAGGACAGGACAGGGGGGAACTGAAGCTTTCTTT CASSQRTGQGGTEAFF
TRBJ2-5 - TRBV20-1 TRBD2 TGCAGTGCTAGTGCGATCGGGAGGGGGGAGACCCAGTACTTC CSASAIGRGETQYF
TRBJ2-2 - TRBV5-1 - TGCGCCAGCAGTGGACGGAACACCGGGGAGCTGTTTTTT CASSGRNTGELFF
TRBJ1-1 - TRBV4-1 - TGCGCCAGCAGCCAAGGGGGGAGGTTTGAAGCTTTCTTT CASSQGGRFEAFF
TRBJ1-4 - TRBV25-1 - TGTGCCAGCAGTGGAAGCCTGGGCGGGAATGAAAAACTGTTTTTT CASSGSLGGNEKLFF
TRBJ1-1 few TRBV5-1 TRBD1 TGCGCCAGCAGCTTGGAGGGACAGGGAGTGGCTGAAGCTTTCTTT CASSLEGQGVAEAFF
TRBJ1-4 - TRBV6-1 - TGTGCCAGCAGTGGACAGACTCGGGCTGAAAAACTGTTTTTT CASSGQTRAEKLFF
TRBJ2-1 - TRBV4-1 - TGCGCCAGCAGCCAATGGGCGAAATACAATGAGCAGTTCTTC CASSQWAKYNEQFF